This passage covers 20 T cell receptor beta chains from one sample sequenced in a study of cytomegalovirus exposure and HLA in healthy donors. It was with 60 Vbeta and 13 Jbeta primers that the PCR ran. Generated by immunoSEQ multiplex PCR, the TCRdb table keeps only in-frame clones and is missing some. The repertoire has 150,000 to 200,000 clones, roughly 70% of them found once; the top ten carry 6% to 7.5%. What was sequenced was PBMCs. The receptors shown here come from a man between 40 and 49 years old in good health and CMV-seropositive.

This sequence joins TRBV19 and TRBJ1-5; 7 bases map to TRBD1. Germline CDR1 and CDR2: LNHDA and SQIVND (reference sequence). The CDR3 has 16 amino acids. J was trimmed by 2 bases and V by 5 bases; bases with no gene match: 9. This chain's CDR3 is CASSPRQGPGNQPQHF. The CDR3 nucleotides are TGTGCCAGTAGTCCGAGACAGGGTCCCGGCAATCAGCCCCAGCATTTT.

The V gene is TRBV6-6, the J gene TRBJ1-5; 7 nucleotides line up with TRBD1. CDR3 size: 16 residues. The junction had 7 bases not matched to a gene; V was cut back by 2 bases and J by 3 bases. CDR1 MNHNY and CDR2 SVGAGI come from the germline V gene (reference sequence). Written as DNA, the CDR3 is TGTGCCAGCAGTTACCCTCGACAGGGCCACAATCAGCCCCAGCATTTT. It is translated as CASSYPRQGHNQPQHF.

Only one count was recorded for this clone. The chain uses TRBV6-5 and TRBJ1-2; D is unresolved. Per germline, CDR1 MNHEY and CDR2 SVGAGI. V lost 3 bases, J lost 0 bases, and 8 bases lay in between. CDR3 size: 14 residues. The CDR3 region is CASSYGPANYGYTF. Here the CDR3 DNA reads TGTGCCAGCAGTTATGGGCCTGCTAACTATGGCTACACCTTC.

V usage is TRBV5-6 and J usage is TRBJ2-7; D is unclear. The CDR3 loop spans 14 amino acids. Deletions cut 3 bases from V and 1 base from J, with 11 bases between. Germline V gene sequence: CDR1 SGHDT, CDR2 YYEEEE. The CDR3 sequence: CASSWARSSYEQYF. As DNA, the CDR3 is TGTGCCAGCAGCTGGGCTCGCAGTTCCTACGAGCAGTACTTC. The full variable domain, rest sourced from reference TRBV5-6 and TRBJ2-7, is DAGVTQSPTHLIKTRGQQVTLRCSPKSGHDTVSWYQQALGQGPQFIFQYYEEEERQRGNFPDRFSGHQFPNYSSELNVNALLLGDSALYLCASSWARSSYEQYFGPGTRLTVT.

The CDR3 coding sequence is TGTGCCAGCAGCTTAGGAGCGGGGAGTTATGGCTACACCTTC. Translating gives CASSLGAGSYGYTF. This rearrangement joins TRBV5-6 to TRBJ1-2; D is unresolved. V lost 2 bases, J lost 5 bases, and 13 bases lay in between. Looked up from germline, CDR1 is SGHDT and CDR2 is YYEEEE. The CDR3 runs 14 residues. Full variable domain (outside the CDR3, taken from reference TRBV5-6 and TRBJ1-2): DAGVTQSPTHLIKTRGQQVTLRCSPKSGHDTVSWYQQALGQGPQFIFQYYEEEERQRGNFPDRFSGHQFPNYSSELNVNALLLGDSALYLCASSLGAGSYGYTFGSGTRLTVV.

For the CDR3, the DNA is TGTGCCAGCAGTGCCACGGACGGGGGGCAGCCCCAGCATTTT. It encodes CASSATDGGQPQHF. The V and J genes are TRBV25-1 and TRBJ1-5, with D possibly matching TRBD1 (5 bases). Germline V gene data show CDR1 as MGHDK and CDR2 as SYGVNS. The CDR3 spans 14 residues. The germline V and J ends were trimmed by 4 bases and 7 bases, with 14 bases remaining between them.

For the CDR3, the DNA is TGTGCCAGCAGCAACACAGGGGGAGATAATTCACCCCTCCACTTT. Its protein product is CASSNTGGDNSPLHF. V is TRBV6-1 and J is TRBJ1-6; 8 bases line up with TRBD1. The length of the CDR3 is 15 residues. Germline CDR1 MNHNS, CDR2 SASEGT. The V gene end was trimmed by 6 bases and the J gene end by 5 bases; junction bases not matched to a gene: 6.

V gene TRBV7-8 combines with J gene TRBJ1-5; 10 nucleotides agree with TRBD1. Germline loops: CDR1 SGHVS, CDR2 FQNEAQ. This CDR3 contains 15 residues. V shed 1 base, J shed 6 bases, and the junction held 3 bases outside the gene matches. In nucleotides, the CDR3 is TGTGCCAGCAGCTTAGGACAGGGGGCGCCTCAGCCCCAGCATTTT. Its translation: CASSLGQGAPQPQHF.

This clone was counted a single time. The chain uses TRBV10-3 and TRBJ2-4; a possible D gene is TRBD1 (6 bases). V was cut by 8 bases and J by 3 bases, with 11 bases left in between. This CDR3 contains 13 residues. Germline V gene data show CDR1 as ENHRY and CDR2 as SYGVKD. CDR3 sequence reads: CAISGDDKNIQYF. The CDR3 DNA reads TGTGCCATCTCAGGGGACGACAAAAACATTCAGTACTTC.

This clone was seen more than once but under ten times. The chain couples TRBV11-3 to TRBJ2-5; D might be TRBD2 (7 bases). Trimming took off 4 bases at V and 7 bases at J, with 19 bases between the two ends. From germline, CDR1 is SGHNT and CDR2 YENEEA. The CDR3 length is 15 residues. The CDR3 nucleotides read TGTGCCAGCAGCTCAGAGGGGGGGATTCGTGGGACCCAGTACTTC. Amino acids: CASSSEGGIRGTQYF.

This clone was detected once. CDR3: CSVEKGGKDYEQYF. In nucleotides, the CDR3 is TGCAGCGTTGAAAAGGGAGGAAAGGACTACGAGCAGTACTTC. The chain combines TRBV29-1 with TRBJ2-7, with D perhaps matching TRBD2 (6 bases). Germline V gene lookup returns CDR1 SQVTM and CDR2 ANQGSEA. This CDR3 is built from 14 residues. Trimming stripped 2 bases from V and 3 bases from J, with 14 bases between.

This chain connects TRBV4-1 to TRBJ2-1; 7 nucleotides line up with TRBD1. Germline V lookup: CDR1 MGHRA, CDR2 YSYEKL. This CDR3 is 14 amino acids long. The V and J ends lost 2 bases and 5 bases, in that order; junction bases with no gene match: 3. Here the CDR3 reads CASSQRDRDNEQFF. CDR3 DNA sequence: TGCGCCAGCAGCCAAAGGGACAGAGACAATGAGCAGTTCTTC.

The rearrangement links TRBV5-6 to TRBJ1-2; D call uncertain. The germline gives CDR1 SGHDT, CDR2 YYEEEE. V lost 9 bases to trimming and J lost 4 bases, with 13 bases between them. This CDR3 comprises 12 residues. In DNA form, the CDR3 reads TGTGCCACCTCCCGTGAGGCCTATGGCTACACCTTC. Encoded protein: CATSREAYGYTF.

This clone was picked up one time. At one end, the junction sequence differs from germline, possibly due to a read error. The chain is built from TRBV7-9 and TRBJ1-5, with 7 bases matching TRBD1. CDR1 and CDR2 from the germline V gene are SEHNR and FQNEAQ (reference sequence). There are 16 residues in the CDR3. CDR3 sequence: CSSSLGTAASNQPQHF. The CDR3 bases are TGTTCCAGCAGCCTCGGGACAGCCGCCTCAAATCAGCCCCAGCATTTT.

V usage is TRBV5-5 and J usage is TRBJ1-2; D remains unclear. The V and J ends lost 5 bases and 1 base respectively, with 12 bases between them. The germline CDR1 and CDR2 sequences are SGHKS and YYEKEE (reference sequence). CDR3 length equals 14 residues. The CDR3 DNA sequence: TGTGCCAGCAGGACCGACATATATAACTATGGCTACACCTTC. This translates into CASRTDIYNYGYTF.

The sample holds a few counts of this clone. The CDR3 DNA reads TGTGCCACCCTCCAGGGGGTCGGAGGGGGGGAGCTGTTTTTT. It codes for CATLQGVGGGELFF. The chain carries TRBV7-2 and TRBJ2-2; D might be TRBD1 (7 bases). CDR1 and CDR2 (germline): SGHTA, FQGNSA. The ends were cut back, 10 bases at V and 8 bases at J, with 20 bases in the middle. The CDR3 is made up of 14 amino acids.

This rearrangement joins TRBV7-9 to TRBJ2-1; 8 bases are shared with TRBD2. J lost 6 bases, V lost 5 bases, and 9 bases had no gene match. The CDR3 consists of 15 residues. Germline V gene sequence: CDR1 SEHNR, CDR2 FQNEAQ (reference sequence). Here the CDR3 reads CASSTPGLEGNEQFF. CDR3 in DNA: TGTGCCAGCAGCACCCCGGGACTAGAGGGCAATGAGCAGTTCTTC. Full variable domain (outside the CDR3, taken from reference TRBV7-9 and TRBJ2-1): DTGVSQNPRHKITKRGQNVTFRCDPISEHNRLYWYRQTLGQGPEFLTYFQNEAQLEKSRLLSDRFSAERPKGSFSTLEIQRTEQGDSAMYLCASSTPGLEGNEQFFGPGTRLTVL.

This rearrangement joins TRBV11-3 to TRBJ2-5, with TRBD2 identical over 12 bases. Germline V gene lookup returns CDR1 SGHNT and CDR2 YENEEA. The CDR3 loop spans 16 amino acids. The ends lost 1 base at V and 7 bases at J; junction bases unmatched: 7. DNA for the CDR3: TGTGCCAGCAGCTTAGGAGCACTAGCGGGAGGAGGGACCCAGTACTTC. Its translation: CASSLGALAGGGTQYF.

The V gene is TRBV5-1, the J gene TRBJ2-5, with D perhaps TRBD1 (6 bases). The CDR3 has 15 residues. CDR1 SGHRS and CDR2 YFSETQ come from the germline V gene. V was shortened by 1 base and J by 1 base, with 11 bases between the two germline ends. CDR3 nucleotides: TGCGCCAGCAGCTTGAACGGACAGAGCCAAGAGACCCAGTACTTC. This codes for CASSLNGQSQETQYF.

The chain couples TRBV27 to TRBJ1-6, with D perhaps TRBD1 (6 bases). In germline, CDR1 is MNHEY, CDR2 SMNVEV (reference sequence). This CDR3 has 13 amino acids. Trimming removed 10 bases at V and 5 bases at J, with 12 bases between. CDR3 DNA: TGTGCCACCAGGGGCCAGAATAATTCACCCCTCCACTTT. Translated: CATRGQNNSPLHF.